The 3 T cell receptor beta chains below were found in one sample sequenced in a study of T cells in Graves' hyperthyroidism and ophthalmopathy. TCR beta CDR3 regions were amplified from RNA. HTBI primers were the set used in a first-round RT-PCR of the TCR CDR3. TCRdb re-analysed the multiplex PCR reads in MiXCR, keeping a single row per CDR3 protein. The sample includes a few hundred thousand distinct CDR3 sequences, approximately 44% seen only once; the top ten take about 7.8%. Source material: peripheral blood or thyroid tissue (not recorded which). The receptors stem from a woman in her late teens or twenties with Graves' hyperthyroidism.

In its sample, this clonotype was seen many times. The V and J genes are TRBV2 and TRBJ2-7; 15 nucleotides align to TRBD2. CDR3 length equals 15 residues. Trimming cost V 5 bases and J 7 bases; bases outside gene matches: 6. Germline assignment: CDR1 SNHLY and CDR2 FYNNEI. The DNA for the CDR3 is TGTGCCAGCAGTCCAGGACTAGCGGGAGGGCTTGAGCAGTACTTC. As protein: CASSPGLAGGLEQYF.

This chain's CDR3 is CASVPTRAGDDEQFF. The CDR3 nucleotides read TGTGCCAGCGTCCCAACTCGAGCGGGAGACGATGAGCAGTTCTTC. The rearrangement joins TRBV2 to TRBJ2-1; 8 bases are shared with TRBD2. V gave up 8 bases and J gave up 8 bases; unmatched junction bases: 14. The CDR3 sequence is 15 residues long. CDR1 and CDR2 (germline): SNHLY, FYNNEI.

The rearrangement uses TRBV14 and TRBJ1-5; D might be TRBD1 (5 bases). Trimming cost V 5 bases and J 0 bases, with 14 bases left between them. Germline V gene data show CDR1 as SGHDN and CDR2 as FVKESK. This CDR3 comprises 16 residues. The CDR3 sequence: CASSFGGRYSNQPQHF. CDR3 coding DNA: TGTGCCAGCAGCTTCGGGGGAAGATATAGCAATCAGCCCCAGCATTTT.